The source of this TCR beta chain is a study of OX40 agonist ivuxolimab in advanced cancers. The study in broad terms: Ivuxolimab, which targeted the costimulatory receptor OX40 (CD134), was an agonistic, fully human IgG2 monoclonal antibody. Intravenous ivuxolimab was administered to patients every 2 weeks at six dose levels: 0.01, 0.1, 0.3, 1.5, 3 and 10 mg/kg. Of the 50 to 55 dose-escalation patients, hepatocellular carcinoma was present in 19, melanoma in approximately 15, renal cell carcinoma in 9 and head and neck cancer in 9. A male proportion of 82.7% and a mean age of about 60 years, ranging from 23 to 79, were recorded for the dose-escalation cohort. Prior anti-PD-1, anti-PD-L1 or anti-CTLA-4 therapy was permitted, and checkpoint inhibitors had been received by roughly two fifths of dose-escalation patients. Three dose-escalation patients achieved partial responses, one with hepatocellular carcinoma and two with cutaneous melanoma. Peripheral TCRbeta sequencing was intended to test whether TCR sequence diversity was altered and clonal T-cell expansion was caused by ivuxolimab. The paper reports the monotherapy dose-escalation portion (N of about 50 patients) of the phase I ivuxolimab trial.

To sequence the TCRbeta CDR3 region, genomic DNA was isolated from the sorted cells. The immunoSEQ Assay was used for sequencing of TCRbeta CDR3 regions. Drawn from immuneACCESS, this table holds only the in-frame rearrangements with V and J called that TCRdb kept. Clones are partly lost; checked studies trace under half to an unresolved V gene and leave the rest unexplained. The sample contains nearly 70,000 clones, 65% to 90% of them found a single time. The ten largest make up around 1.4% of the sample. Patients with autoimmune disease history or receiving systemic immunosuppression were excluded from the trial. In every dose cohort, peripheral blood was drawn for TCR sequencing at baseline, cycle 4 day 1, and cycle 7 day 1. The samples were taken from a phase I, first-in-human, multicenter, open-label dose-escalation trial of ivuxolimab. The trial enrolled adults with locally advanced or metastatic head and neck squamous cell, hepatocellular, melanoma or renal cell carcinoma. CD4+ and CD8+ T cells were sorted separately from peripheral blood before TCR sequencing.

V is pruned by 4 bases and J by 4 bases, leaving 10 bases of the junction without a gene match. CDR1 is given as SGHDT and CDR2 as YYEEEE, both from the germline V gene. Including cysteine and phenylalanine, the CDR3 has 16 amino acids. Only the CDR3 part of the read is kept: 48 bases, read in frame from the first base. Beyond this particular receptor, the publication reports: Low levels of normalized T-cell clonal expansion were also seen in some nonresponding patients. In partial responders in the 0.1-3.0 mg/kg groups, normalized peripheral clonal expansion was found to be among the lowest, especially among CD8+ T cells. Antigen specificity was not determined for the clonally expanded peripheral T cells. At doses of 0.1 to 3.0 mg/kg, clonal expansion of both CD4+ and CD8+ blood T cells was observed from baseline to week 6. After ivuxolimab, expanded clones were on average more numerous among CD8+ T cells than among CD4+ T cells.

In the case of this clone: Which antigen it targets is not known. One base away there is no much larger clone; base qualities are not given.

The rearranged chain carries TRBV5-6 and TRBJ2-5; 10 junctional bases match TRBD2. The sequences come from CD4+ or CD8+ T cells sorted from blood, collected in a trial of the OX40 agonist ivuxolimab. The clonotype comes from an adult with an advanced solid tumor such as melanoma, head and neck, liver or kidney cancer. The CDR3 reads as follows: CASSPPSGGAGETQYF. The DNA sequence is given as TGTGCCAGCAGCCCCCCCAGCGGGGGGGCCGGAGAGACCCAGTACTTC.